Following are 27 T cell receptor beta chains from one sample sequenced in a study of T cell responses to AZD1222 COVID-19 vaccine. Here immunoSEQ multiplex PCR was the method, and the copy in TCRdb shows in-frame clones only, minus some. Seen here are 98,000 or so clones, 89% observed once, and the top ten hold around 19%. The sequencing here drew on peripheral blood, taken on day 0 of AZD1222 vaccination. The receptors shown here come from an adult in good health.

This chain uses TRBV9 with TRBJ1-1; 9 nucleotides match TRBD1. Trimming removed 4 bases from V and 2 bases from J; junction bases left unmatched: 9. Germline values: CDR1 SGDLS, CDR2 YYNGEE. This CDR3 spans 16 amino acids. The CDR3 here is CASSSWDRERNTEAFF. The CDR3 nucleotides read TGTGCCAGCAGCTCGTGGGACAGGGAAAGAAACACTGAAGCTTTCTTT.

The J gene is TRBJ2-1, the V gene TRBV7-9; 9 bases line up with TRBD2. The length of the CDR3 is 15 residues. Trimming took 5 bases from V and 3 from J; bases not matched to a gene: 5. CDR1 is SEHNR and CDR2 is FQNEAQ in the germline V gene (reference sequence). The CDR3 bases are TGTGCCAGCAGCAATAGCGGGGGAGACTACAATGAGCAGTTCTTC. Encoded protein: CASSNSGGDYNEQFF.

Ten or more counts support this clone. This chain links TRBV7-7 with TRBJ2-5; TRBD2 agrees at 7 bases. The CDR3 is 15 amino acids. Germline V CDR1 and CDR2: SSHAT, FNYEAQ (reference sequence). CDR3 coding DNA: TGTGCTAGCCCCTCATCGGCCGGGGAGGGGGAGACCCAGTACTTC. Translated: CASPSSAGEGETQYF.

The J gene is TRBJ1-5, the V gene TRBV6-1; 9 bases fit TRBD1. Germline CDR1 reads MNHNS; CDR2 reads SASEGT. This CDR3 is 19 amino acids long. The V gene end was trimmed by 3 bases and the J gene end by 0 bases; junction bases not matched to a gene: 12. CDR3 sequence: CASSEGDRDVYSSNQPQHF. CDR3 nucleotide sequence: TGTGCCAGCAGTGAGGGGGACAGGGACGTTTATTCTAGCAATCAGCCCCAGCATTTT.

V usage is TRBV11-2 and J usage is TRBJ2-1, with TRBD2 as a possible D gene (7 bases). Germline-derived CDR1 and CDR2 are SGHAT and FQNNGV. Trimming left V 0 bases short and J 8 bases short, with 20 bases between. The length of the CDR3 is 17 residues. The CDR3 sequence is CASSLDVVGGPGDEQFF. The CDR3 coding sequence is TGTGCCAGCAGCTTAGATGTCGTGGGGGGGCCAGGGGATGAGCAGTTCTTC.

The chain recombines TRBV6-4 with TRBJ2-2; possible D gene TRBD1, 7 bases. The germline gives CDR1 MRHNA, CDR2 SNTAGT. V was trimmed by 4 bases and J by 7 bases, leaving 16 bases between them. The length of the CDR3 is 15 residues. The CDR3 region is CASSVQGGLNGELFF. The CDR3 DNA follows: TGTGCCAGCAGTGTCCAGGGGGGCCTAAACGGGGAGCTGTTTTTT.

This clone is labeled large. The chain has TRBV5-1 and TRBJ2-7, with D perhaps matching TRBD1 (6 bases). The CDR3 spans 13 residues. Per germline, CDR1 SGHRS and CDR2 YFSETQ. The V gene lost 3 bases and the J gene lost 2 bases, with 9 bases spanning the gap. CDR3 loop: CASSWDKTYEQYF. CDR3 sequence (DNA): TGCGCCAGCAGCTGGGACAAAACCTACGAGCAGTACTTC.

The rearrangement joins TRBV6-5 to TRBJ2-5; TRBD2 aligns across 8 bases. Trimming took 0 bases from V and 4 from J; bases not matched to a gene: 7. The CDR3 has 16 residues. Germline assignment: CDR1 MNHEY and CDR2 SVGAGI. CDR3: CASSYSTRLAGETQYF. Here the CDR3 DNA reads TGTGCCAGCAGTTACTCAACCCGCCTAGCGGGAGAGACCCAGTACTTC.

The rearrangement uses TRBV6-5 and TRBJ1-4; possibly TRBD1 for D (6 bases). Between the trimmed V and J ends, which lost 4 bases and 3 bases, there was a span of 15 bases. In germline, CDR1 is MNHEY, CDR2 SVGAGI. This CDR3 is 16 amino acids long. The CDR3 DNA sequence: TGTGCCAGCAGTTCAATGGGGGCACGGGCTAATGAAAAACTGTTTTTT. Protein sequence: CASSSMGARANEKLFF.

The rearrangement joins TRBV12-5 to TRBJ1-5; D possibly corresponds to TRBD1 (5 bases). V lost 0 bases and J 1 base, leaving 19 bases between the germline ends. The length of the CDR3 is 19 residues. CDR1 and CDR2 (germline): LGHNT, FRNRAP. CDR3 sequence: CASGLVFAGRVGSNQPQHF. The CDR3 DNA is TGTGCTAGTGGTTTGGTCTTCGCAGGGCGGGTTGGGAGCAATCAGCCCCAGCATTTT.

This clone appeared many times. The chain couples TRBV5-1 to TRBJ1-3; possibly TRBD1 for D (5 bases). The CDR3 length is 13 residues. From germline, CDR1 is SGHRS and CDR2 YFSETQ. Trimming stripped 3 bases from V and 8 bases from J, with 12 bases between. This CDR3 is CASSSGSADTIYF. The CDR3 nucleotides read TGCGCCAGCAGCTCAGGGTCGGCGGACACCATATATTTT.

The chain is built from TRBV7-9 and TRBJ2-4; D is unresolved. Germline V gives CDR1 SEHNR, CDR2 FQNEAQ (reference sequence). Trimming took 2 bases from V and 0 from J, leaving 14 bases between them. The CDR3 is 17 amino acids. CDR3 sequence: CASSLWIGSEAKNIQYF. DNA of the CDR3: TGTGCCAGCAGCTTATGGATTGGCAGCGAAGCCAAAAACATTCAGTACTTC.

The J gene is TRBJ2-2, the V gene TRBV2; perhaps TRBD2 as D (7 bases). Deletions cut 8 bases from V and 2 bases from J, with 18 bases between. The CDR3 runs 16 residues. Germline values: CDR1 SNHLY, CDR2 FYNNEI. CDR3 in DNA: TGTGCCAGCGGTTCTAGTGGGGGGGCCAACACCGGGGAGCTGTTTTTT. This gives the protein CASGSSGGANTGELFF.

This CDR3 is CASSALQGPLNSPLHF. The CDR3 coding sequence is TGTGCCAGCAGTGCCCTACAGGGGCCTCTTAATTCACCCCTCCACTTT. The genes are TRBV6-1 and TRBJ1-6; TRBD1 aligns across 7 bases. Losses at the gene ends were 4 bases for V and 6 bases for J; bases not matched to a gene: 9. CDR1 is MNHNS and CDR2 is SASEGT in the germline V gene. This CDR3 is 16 amino acids long.

The chain recombines TRBV5-1 with TRBJ1-3; D is undetermined. Germline CDR1 is SGHRS and CDR2 is YFSETQ. The CDR3 totals 13 residues. V shed 3 bases and J shed 4 bases, with 8 bases lying between them. CDR3 region: CASSSDQGNTIYF. DNA for the CDR3: TGCGCCAGCAGCTCGGACCAGGGAAACACCATATATTTT.

The rearrangement uses TRBV11-3 and TRBJ2-3; D could derive from TRBD1 or TRBD2 (5 bases each). The V end was cut by 5 bases, the J end by 9 bases, with 18 bases between. Germline CDR1 SGHNT, CDR2 YENEEA. The CDR3 runs 14 residues. The CDR3 DNA reads as TGTGCCAGCAGCCCCCCTTGGGACCTACGAACGCAGTATTTT. As protein: CASSPPWDLRTQYF.

This clone occurred once. V and J are TRBV28 and TRBJ2-3, with 7 bases identical to TRBD1. The germline V gene encodes CDR1 MDHEN and CDR2 SYDVKM. Trimming took 10 bases from V and 0 from J; bases not matched to a gene: 10. The CDR3 totals 15 residues. This CDR3 is CATTLLGGSTDTQYF. The CDR3 nucleotides read TGTGCCACCACCCTTTTAGGGGGCAGCACAGATACGCAGTATTTT.

V and J are TRBV3-1 (or the pseudogene TRBV3-2) and TRBJ2-3, with 8 bases fitting TRBD2. Germline V gene sequence: CDR1 LGHDT, CDR2 YNNKEL (reference sequence). The CDR3 totals 14 residues. The junction had 5 bases not matched to a gene; V was cut back by 8 bases and J by 1 base. The CDR3 here is CASGTRVGTDTQYF. The CDR3 DNA reads as TGTGCCAGCGGGACTAGAGTGGGCACAGATACGCAGTATTTT.

The V and J genes are TRBV6-1 and TRBJ1-5; D remains ambiguous. Trimming cost V 2 bases and J 5 bases, with 10 bases left between them. CDR1 and CDR2 (germline): MNHNS, SASEGT. This CDR3 comprises 14 residues. The chain's CDR3 is CASSETWTDQPQHF. The CDR3 DNA sequence: TGTGCCAGCAGTGAAACGTGGACGGATCAGCCCCAGCATTTT.

Concerning this clone: Without the conserved terminal phenylalanine or tryptophan, this CDR3 likely stems from a read error. The V call is TRBV4-1, the J call TRBJ1-6, with D possibly matching TRBD1 (5 bases). This CDR3 is built from 14 residues. Germline loops: CDR1 MGHRA, CDR2 YSYEKL. Trimming removed 0 bases from V and 10 bases from J, with 10 bases in between. The CDR3 DNA sequence: TGCGCCAGCAGCCAAGATAGTGGGGCCTCACCCCTCCACCTT. Translating it yields CASSQDSGASPLHL.

This chain links TRBV30 with TRBJ2-2, with a weak D call TRBD2 (6 bases). Trimming cost V 4 bases and J 3 bases, with 15 bases left between them. CDR1 GTSNPN and CDR2 SVGIG come from the germline V gene (reference sequence). The length of the CDR3 is 15 residues. The CDR3, as DNA: TGTGCCTGGAAGTTGCCGGGGACTCACACCGGGGAGCTGTTTTTT. This sequence encodes CAWKLPGTHTGELFF.

In nucleotides, the CDR3 is TGTGCCAGCAGAGGGACTGCGACCTACGAGCAGTACTTC. It is translated as CASRGTATYEQYF. V is TRBV6-5 and J is TRBJ2-7; perhaps TRBD2 as D (6 bases). The germline V and J ends were trimmed by 6 bases and 2 bases, with 11 bases remaining between them. The V gene's germline CDR1 is MNHEY and CDR2 SVGAGI. CDR3 length: 13 residues.

This clone was counted a single time. V is TRBV12-3 or TRBV12-4 and J is TRBJ1-1; the D is unclear. There are 13 residues in the CDR3. Trimming took off 6 bases at V and 5 bases at J, with 13 bases between the two ends. This chain's CDR3 is CASSAGRRTEAFF. DNA for the CDR3: TGTGCCAGCAGCGCCGGACGGAGGACTGAAGCTTTCTTT.

By frequency in the sample, this clone is medium-sized. The chain recombines TRBV21-1 with TRBJ1-1. TRBV21-1 is described as a pseudogene. The CDR3 is 16 residues long. In DNA, the CDR3 is TGTGCCAGCACCCTCCCGGGGACTGTTTTCGACACTGAAGCTTTCTTT. Protein product: CASTLPGTVFDTEAFF.

The sample holds a few counts of this clone. The chain joins TRBV5-4 to TRBJ2-2; 7 bases fit TRBD1. The V gene end was trimmed by 5 bases and the J gene end by 7 bases; junction bases not matched to a gene: 8. The CDR3 is made up of 14 amino acids. In germline, CDR1 is SGHNT, CDR2 YYREEE (reference sequence). CDR3 DNA sequence: TGTGCCAGCAGAAACGGGACAGTGGACGGGGAGCTGTTTTTT. Encoded protein: CASRNGTVDGELFF. The variable domain in full, completed from reference TRBV5-4 and TRBJ2-2, reads ETGVTQSPTHLIKTRGQQVTLRCSSQSGHNTVSWYQQALGQGPQFIFQYYREEENGRGNFPPRFSGLQFPNYSSELNVNALELDDSALYLCASRNGTVDGELFFGEGSRLTVL.

This chain connects TRBV5-1 to TRBJ2-3; the D gene is possibly TRBD2 (5 bases). Germline V lookup: CDR1 SGHRS, CDR2 YFSETQ. V gave up 4 bases and J gave up 2 bases, with 11 bases separating them. The CDR3 extends over 14 amino acids. CDR3 DNA: TGCGCCAGCAGCACCGGACTTGACACAGATACGCAGTATTTT. Residues: CASSTGLDTDTQYF.

The chain employs TRBV7-3 and TRBJ2-7; 9 positions match TRBD1. V dropped 2 bases and J dropped 7; count of bases not matched to a gene: 9. The CDR3 runs to 15 residues. Germline V gene sequence: CDR1 SGHTA, CDR2 FQGTGA. CDR3 region: CASSLFSGQGHEQYF. CDR3 DNA: TGTGCCAGCAGCTTATTTTCGGGACAGGGTCATGAGCAGTACTTC.